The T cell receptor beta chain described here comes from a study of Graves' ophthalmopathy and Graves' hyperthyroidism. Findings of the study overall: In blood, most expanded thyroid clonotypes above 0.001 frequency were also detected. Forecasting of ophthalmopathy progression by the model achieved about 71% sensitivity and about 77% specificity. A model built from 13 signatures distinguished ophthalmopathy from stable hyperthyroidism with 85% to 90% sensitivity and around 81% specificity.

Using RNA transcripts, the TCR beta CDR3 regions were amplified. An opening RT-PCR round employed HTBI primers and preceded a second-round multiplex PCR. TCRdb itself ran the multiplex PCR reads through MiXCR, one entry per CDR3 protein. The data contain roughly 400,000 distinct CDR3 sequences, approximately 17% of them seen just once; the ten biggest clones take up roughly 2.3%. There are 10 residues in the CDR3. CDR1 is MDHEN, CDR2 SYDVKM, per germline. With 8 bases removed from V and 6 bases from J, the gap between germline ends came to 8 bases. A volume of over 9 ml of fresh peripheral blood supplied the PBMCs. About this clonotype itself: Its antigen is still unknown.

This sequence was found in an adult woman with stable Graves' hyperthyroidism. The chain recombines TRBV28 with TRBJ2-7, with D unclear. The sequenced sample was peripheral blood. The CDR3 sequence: CASPIGEQYF. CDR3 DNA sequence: TGTGCCAGCCCAATAGGCGAGCAGTACTTC.